These 31 T cell receptor beta chains share one sample of origin, sequenced in a study of blood T cell repertoires in COVID-19. The data were produced by immunoSEQ multiplex PCR, yet TCRdb's version contains in-frame clones alone and is incomplete. The sample yields around 45,000 clones, 70% to 90% seen once. The material sequenced was peripheral blood. The receptors stem from an elderly man with acute or convalescent COVID-19.

The V gene is TRBV5-1, the J gene TRBJ2-3; weak D call: TRBD1 (5 bases). The CDR3 is made up of 16 amino acids. Between the trimmed V and J ends, which lost 0 bases and 1 base, there was a span of 12 bases. Per germline, CDR1 SGHRS and CDR2 YFSETQ. The CDR3 sequence is CASSLAWGLGTDTQYF. For the CDR3, the DNA is TGCGCCAGCAGCTTGGCTTGGGGCTTGGGCACAGATACGCAGTATTTT. The full variable domain, with the rest looked up from reference TRBV5-1 and TRBJ2-3, is KAGVTQTPRYLIKTRGQQVTLSCSPISGHRSVSWYQQTPGQGLQFLFEYFSETQRNKGNFPGRFSGRQFSNSRSEMNVSTLELGDSALYLCASSLAWGLGTDTQYFGPGTRLTVL.

The table lists this clone with a count of one. V is TRBV5-8 and J is TRBJ1-4; D remains unclear. Trimming stripped 4 bases from V and 1 base from J, with 11 bases between. CDR3 length: 15 residues. Looked up from germline, CDR1 is SGHTS and CDR2 is YDEGEE. The DNA of the CDR3 is TGTGCCAGCAGCCCTGGACGGGAAACTAATGAAAAACTGTTTTTT. Its protein product is CASSPGRETNEKLFF.

This chain links TRBV13 with TRBJ2-7; 9 bases fit TRBD1. Germline CDR1 and CDR2: PRHDT and FYEKMQ (reference sequence). J lost 1 base, V lost 7 bases, and 11 bases had no gene match. The CDR3 runs 16 residues. CDR3 nucleotide sequence: TGTGCCAGCACTGAGGGACAGGGAGCAACTTCCTACGAGCAGTACTTC. It translates to CASTEGQGATSYEQYF.

The rearrangement joins TRBV19 to TRBJ1-4; D may be TRBD1 (5 bases). Germline V lookup: CDR1 LNHDA, CDR2 SQIVND (reference sequence). CDR3 size: 13 residues. The ends were cut back, 8 bases at V and 8 bases at J, with 15 bases in the middle. The CDR3 is CASASLGGEKLFF. The DNA of the CDR3 is TGTGCCAGTGCCAGCCTGGGGGGGGAAAAACTGTTTTTT.

This rearrangement joins TRBV5-1 to TRBJ2-1, with TRBD1 matching 7 bases. The trim removed 2 bases at V and 3 bases at J, leaving 5 bases unmatched. Germline assignment: CDR1 SGHRS and CDR2 YFSETQ. The CDR3 is 15 amino acids. The CDR3 DNA reads as TGCGCCAGCAGCTTAGGGGACAGCAGCTACAATGAGCAGTTCTTC. It is translated as CASSLGDSSYNEQFF.

V usage is TRBV12-3 or TRBV12-4 and J usage is TRBJ2-3, with D perhaps TRBD1 (6 bases). There are 13 residues in the CDR3. V dropped 8 bases and J dropped 2 bases, with 11 bases sitting between them. In DNA, the CDR3 is TGTGCCAGCGGGACACCTTACACAGATACGCAGTATTTT. Residues: CASGTPYTDTQYF.

The V gene is TRBV9, the J gene TRBJ2-2; 11 nucleotides agree with TRBD1. Unmatched junction bases numbered 4, after V lost 3 bases and J lost 3 bases. Germline V lookup: CDR1 SGDLS, CDR2 YYNGEE. This CDR3 spans 16 amino acids. This CDR3 is CASSGGQGVDTGELFF. CDR3 nucleotides: TGTGCCAGCAGCGGGGGACAGGGGGTTGACACCGGGGAGCTGTTTTTT.

The chain carries TRBV6-5 and TRBJ2-1, with 12 nucleotides matching TRBD2. V dropped 5 bases and J dropped 7; count of bases not matched to a gene: 6. In germline, CDR1 is MNHEY, CDR2 SVGAGI. CDR3 length: 15 amino acids. CDR3 DNA: TGTGCCAGCAGTACACTAGCGGGGGGAGGTAATGAGCAGTTCTTC. Residues: CASSTLAGGGNEQFF.

The chain employs TRBV29-1 and TRBJ2-2, with TRBD2 as a possible D gene (6 bases). V was shortened by 6 bases and J by 6 bases, with 17 bases between the two germline ends. The CDR3 extends over 14 amino acids. Germline-derived CDR1 and CDR2 are SQVTM and ANQGSEA. The DNA of the CDR3 is TGCAGCGTACGGGGTAATCGGGACTCCGGGGAGCTGTTTTTT. As protein: CSVRGNRDSGELFF.

This rearrangement joins TRBV28 to TRBJ2-7, with TRBD1 matching over 12 bases. The length of the CDR3 is 14 residues. The germline CDR1 and CDR2 sequences are MDHEN and SYDVKM. Trimming removed 5 bases from V and 7 bases from J; junction bases left unmatched: 6. The CDR3 bases are TGTGCCAGCAGTCCGGGACAGGGGGCGCGTGAGCAGTACTTC. It yields the protein CASSPGQGAREQYF.

This chain joins TRBV6-5 and TRBJ1-2; D is possibly TRBD1 (6 bases). Germline V gives CDR1 MNHEY, CDR2 SVGAGI. Deletions cut 7 bases from V and 3 bases from J, with 18 bases between. This CDR3 is built from 15 residues. The DNA of the CDR3 is TGTGCCAGCACCCTAACGGGGGGGGCCCACTATGGCTACACCTTC. Protein sequence: CASTLTGGAHYGYTF.

The chain is built from TRBV27 and TRBJ2-7; 10 nucleotides match TRBD1. Germline CDR1 MNHEY, CDR2 SMNVEV (reference sequence). The CDR3 has 14 amino acids. V shed 6 bases and J 6 bases; nucleotides not matched to a gene: 8. Here the CDR3 DNA reads TGTGCCAGCAGCACGGGACAGGGGTTCTCCGAGCAGTACTTC. The encoded protein is CASSTGQGFSEQYF.

The genes are TRBV5-1 and TRBJ1-6; no reliable D call. The germline V and J ends were trimmed by 0 bases and 10 bases, with 8 bases remaining between them. The CDR3 length is 13 residues. CDR1 and CDR2 from the germline V gene are SGHRS and YFSETQ. Here the CDR3 reads CASSLGFGSPLHF. The CDR3, as DNA: TGCGCCAGCAGCTTGGGATTCGGGTCACCCCTCCACTTT. The complete variable domain, with remaining parts taken from reference TRBV5-1 and TRBJ1-6, reads KAGVTQTPRYLIKTRGQQVTLSCSPISGHRSVSWYQQTPGQGLQFLFEYFSETQRNKGNFPGRFSGRQFSNSRSEMNVSTLELGDSALYLCASSLGFGSPLHFGNGTRLTVT.

The chain employs TRBV10-3 and TRBJ1-5, with 8 bases aligning to TRBD1. Germline CDR1 is ENHRY and CDR2 is SYGVKD. CDR3 length: 14 amino acids. J lost 5 bases, V lost 10 bases, and 10 bases had no gene match. For the CDR3, the DNA is TGTGCCACCGCCTCGACAGGGGCGGATCAGCCCCAGCATTTT. Encoded protein: CATASTGADQPQHF.

The chain employs TRBV27 and TRBJ2-7, with D perhaps matching TRBD1 (5 bases). Between the trimmed V and J ends, which lost 7 bases and 2 bases, there was a span of 15 bases. This CDR3 has 14 amino acids. CDR1 and CDR2 (germline): MNHEY, SMNVEV (reference sequence). CDR3 DNA: TGTGCCAGCACCCTGAGGCCGACAGCCTACGAGCAGTACTTC. This gives the protein CASTLRPTAYEQYF.

The V call is TRBV18, the J call TRBJ1-2, with D perhaps TRBD1 (6 bases). This CDR3 spans 15 amino acids. V lost 5 bases and J 4 bases, leaving 17 bases between the germline ends. Germline lookup yields CDR1 KGHSH and CDR2 LQKENI. The CDR3 region is CASSSEQGFGYGYTF. As DNA, the CDR3 is TGTGCCAGCTCATCGGAACAGGGCTTCGGCTATGGCTACACCTTC.

The chain joins TRBV12-3 or TRBV12-4 to TRBJ2-1; the D is unclear. This CDR3 is built from 12 residues. Trimming left V 6 bases short and J 8 bases short, with 11 bases between. CDR3 DNA: TGTGCCAGCAGCCTCGGTGTCCATGAGCAGTTCTTC. Amino acid sequence: CASSLGVHEQFF.

The gene calls are TRBV5-1 and TRBJ1-2; TRBD1 is a possible D gene (6 bases). V lost 3 bases, J lost 2 bases, and 8 bases lay in between. The CDR3 is made up of 13 amino acids. CDR1 SGHRS and CDR2 YFSETQ come from the germline V gene. The CDR3 here is CASSSQGNYGYTF. CDR3 nucleotides: TGCGCCAGCAGCTCGCAGGGGAACTATGGCTACACCTTC.

This chain connects TRBV30 to TRBJ1-2, with 9 bases matching TRBD1. There are 15 residues in the CDR3. Germline CDR1 GTSNPN, CDR2 SVGIG (reference sequence). Trimming took 2 bases from V and 4 from J; bases not matched to a gene: 8. This chain's CDR3 is CAWSYNRGQSYGYTF. CDR3 nucleotides: TGTGCCTGGAGTTACAACAGGGGGCAGAGCTATGGCTACACCTTC.

The chain recombines TRBV7-9 with TRBJ1-1, with 8 bases lining up with TRBD1. The J segment lost 4 bases and the V segment lost 5 bases, leaving 6 bases of the junction unmatched. The CDR3 is made up of 14 amino acids. Germline CDR1 is SEHNR and CDR2 is FQNEAQ (reference sequence). The CDR3 bases are TGTGCCAGCAGCCTCAGGGGGCCGATCACTGAAGCTTTCTTT. As protein: CASSLRGPITEAFF.

The chain joins TRBV6-5 to TRBJ1-1, with 8 bases identical to TRBD1. Germline V gene sequence: CDR1 MNHEY, CDR2 SVGAGI. V shed 6 bases, J shed 4 bases, and the junction held 4 bases outside the gene matches. The CDR3 totals 13 residues. CDR3 in amino acids: CASRGQGPTEAFF. The CDR3 region has the DNA TGTGCCAGCAGAGGACAGGGACCCACTGAAGCTTTCTTT.

V gene TRBV7-2 combines with J gene TRBJ2-4; TRBD1 might be the D (5 bases). The V gene lost 1 base and the J gene lost 1 base, with 8 bases spanning the gap. Germline loops: CDR1 SGHTA, CDR2 FQGNSA. This CDR3 has 15 amino acids. This chain's CDR3 is CASSLGQMAKNIQYF. The DNA for the CDR3 is TGTGCCAGCAGCTTAGGACAGATGGCCAAAAACATTCAGTACTTC. Filled out from reference TRBV7-2 and TRBJ2-4, the complete variable domain reads GAGVSQSPSNKVTEKGKDVELRCDPISGHTALYWYRQSLGQGLEFLIYFQGNSAPDKSGLPSDRFSAERTGGSVSTLTIQRTQQEDSAVYLCASSLGQMAKNIQYFGAGTRLSVL.

This clone was observed a few times. This rearrangement joins TRBV25-1 to TRBJ1-1; the D gene is possibly TRBD1 (5 bases). From germline, CDR1 is MGHDK and CDR2 SYGVNS. The V gene lost 5 bases and the J gene lost 7 bases, with 17 bases spanning the gap. The CDR3 is 14 residues long. The chain's CDR3 is CASSKGVGPFEAFF. The DNA of the CDR3 is TGTGCCAGCAGTAAAGGGGTTGGCCCATTTGAAGCTTTCTTT.

This clone was counted only a few times. J is TRBJ2-1 and V is TRBV11-1, with D perhaps TRBD1 (5 bases). The V end lost 3 bases, the J end lost 3 bases, and 9 bases lay between the germline ends. This CDR3 has 14 residues. Germline-derived CDR1 and CDR2 are SGHAT and FQDESV (reference sequence). CDR3 sequence: CASSFYRNYNEQFF. For the CDR3, the DNA is TGTGCCAGCAGCTTTTACAGGAACTACAATGAGCAGTTCTTC. Complete variable domain (other parts from reference TRBV11-1 and TRBJ2-1): EAEVAQSPRYKITEKSQAVAFWCDPISGHATLYWYRQILGQGPELLVQFQDESVVDDSQLPKDRFSAERLKGVDSTLKIQPAELGDSAMYLCASSFYRNYNEQFFGPGTRLTVL.

DNA for the CDR3: TGTGCCAGCAGCTTACAGGGGCTCAATCAGCCCCAGCATTTT. This encodes CASSLQGLNQPQHF. This sequence joins TRBV7-9 and TRBJ1-5, with D possibly TRBD1 on 6 matching bases. V lost 2 bases and J 3 bases, leaving 8 bases between the germline ends. The CDR3 loop spans 14 amino acids. Germline lookup yields CDR1 SEHNR and CDR2 FQNEAQ (reference sequence).

J is TRBJ2-7 and V is TRBV19, with D possibly being TRBD2 (6 bases). V lost 4 bases, J lost 7 bases, and 23 bases lay in between. There are 16 residues in the CDR3. Germline V gene lookup returns CDR1 LNHDA and CDR2 SQIVND (reference sequence). The DNA for the CDR3 is TGTGCCAGTAGTAGAACAACTGGCGGGGCGGCCGGGGAGCAGTACTTC. Protein: CASSRTTGGAAGEQYF.

This clone came up once. In nucleotides, the CDR3 is TGTGCCATCAGTAGAGGTGATCCCTCAGCTTTCTTT. The encoded protein is CAISRGDPSAFF. V is TRBV10-3 and J is TRBJ1-1; D not resolved. V lost 5 bases to trimming and J lost 10 bases, with 14 bases between them. The CDR3 consists of 12 residues. Germline V lookup: CDR1 ENHRY, CDR2 SYGVKD.

This rearrangement joins TRBV19 to TRBJ2-2, with D perhaps TRBD1 (5 bases). The CDR3 is 14 residues long. Germline V CDR1 and CDR2: LNHDA, SQIVND (reference sequence). V was cut by 3 bases and J by 7 bases, with 12 bases left in between. The CDR3, as DNA: TGTGCCAGTAGTATTCGCCAGGGTCACGGGGAGCTGTTTTTT. Its protein is CASSIRQGHGELFF.

The chain uses TRBV19 and TRBJ1-5; D possibly corresponds to TRBD1 (5 bases). The CDR3 length is 15 residues. Germline lookup yields CDR1 LNHDA and CDR2 SQIVND (reference sequence). With 7 bases removed from V and 1 base from J, the gap between germline ends came to 14 bases. The CDR3 is CASTSPGKSNQPQHF. CDR3 sequence (DNA): TGTGCCAGTACCTCACCAGGGAAAAGCAATCAGCCCCAGCATTTT.

V usage is TRBV9 and J usage is TRBJ1-5, with 9 positions matching TRBD1. Germline V gene data show CDR1 as SGDLS and CDR2 as YYNGEE. The CDR3 is made up of 15 amino acids. V shed 4 bases, J shed 5 bases, and the junction held 7 bases outside the gene matches. CDR3 region: CASSPGQGPDQPQHF. CDR3 DNA sequence: TGTGCCAGCAGCCCGGGACAGGGCCCCGATCAGCCCCAGCATTTT.

The DNA of the CDR3 is TGTGCCAGCAGCCAAAGAACAGGGGGTGAAGCTTTCTTT. This gives the protein CASSQRTGGEAFF. The chain uses TRBV2 and TRBJ1-1; 8 nucleotides agree with TRBD1. V dropped 6 bases and J dropped 7; count of bases not matched to a gene: 7. Germline V gene data show CDR1 as SNHLY and CDR2 as FYNNEI. The CDR3 contains 13 residues. Drawing the rest from reference TRBV2 and TRBJ1-1, the complete variable domain is EPEVTQTPSHQVTQMGQEVILRCVPISNHLYFYWYRQILGQKVEFLVSFYNNEISEKSEIFDDQFSVERPDGSNFTLKIRSTKLEDSAMYFCASSQRTGGEAFFGQGTRLTVV.